Each of the 5 T cell receptor beta chains below was sequenced from the same sample in a study of T cell repertoires in cytomegalovirus infection. TCRdb processed the reads anew with MiXCR; each CDR3 protein has one entry. The sample records around 800,000 distinct CDR3 sequences, 30% to 35% being singletons. The antigens for these receptors are not known. The sequences come from cultured CD8+ T cells from PBMCs, collected from culture after CMV antigen stimulation. These receptors came from a human donor in good health (CMV status not recorded). Some clones in this sample may be carry-over from other donors' samples.

V usage is TRBV11-3 and J usage is TRBJ1-1; D is unresolved. CDR3 length: 14 amino acids. Trimming stripped 0 bases from V and 5 bases from J, with 10 bases between. Germline CDR1 and CDR2: SGHNT and YENEEA. The CDR3 DNA is TGTGCCAGCAGCTTAGATCACCCAACAACTGAAGCTTTCTTT. This gives the protein CASSLDHPTTEAFF.

The chain uses TRBV15 and TRBJ1-3; no clear D gene. The CDR3 sequence is 15 residues long. V lost 0 bases and J lost 4, with 10 bases in between. CDR1 and CDR2 (germline): LNHNV, YYDKDF (reference sequence). The CDR3 region is CATSRDLGIGNTIYF. The CDR3 DNA follows: TGTGCCACCAGCAGAGATTTGGGAATCGGAAACACCATATATTTT.

In this sample, this clonotype turned up a few times. This rearrangement joins TRBV27 to TRBJ2-2, with unresolved D. The germline V gene has CDR1 MNHEY and CDR2 SMNVEV (reference sequence). This CDR3 contains 13 residues. The V end lost 3 bases, the J end lost 7 bases, and 9 bases lay between the germline ends. DNA for the CDR3: TGTGCCAGCAGTTTTCCGGGCGGCGGGGAGCTGTTTTTT. This encodes CASSFPGGGELFF.

The chain employs TRBV5-4 and TRBJ2-7; D ambiguous. Trimming stripped 3 bases from V and 5 bases from J, with 18 bases between. Per germline, CDR1 SGHNT and CDR2 YYREEE (reference sequence). The CDR3 has 15 residues. The DNA of the CDR3 is TGTGCCAGCAGCTCCGCCCCACCGCGGCCCGACGAGCAGTACTTC. It translates to CASSSAPPRPDEQYF.

The chain combines TRBV20-1 with TRBJ2-1; 10 bases fit TRBD2. CDR1 is DFQATT and CDR2 is SNEGSKA in the germline V gene (reference sequence). There are 13 residues in the CDR3. Germline trimming cut 5 bases from V and 5 bases from J; bases unmatched to any gene: 3. As DNA, the CDR3 is TGCAGTGCTTTGAGCGGGGGGGACAATGAGCAGTTCTTC. Translating gives CSALSGGDNEQFF.